This entry features one T cell receptor (beta chain) sequence. The sample comes from a study of long-term antiretroviral therapy in people with HIV. The assay, immunoSEQ v3.0, was run at survey level. The assay was immunoSEQ multiplex PCR, and TCRdb's table has in-frame clones only and misses some. The sample has 20,000 to 25,000 clones, 86% seen once. This sample comprised unsorted PBMCs, obtained 1.3 years after starting antiretroviral therapy. This TCR derives from a man between 60 and 70 years old with HIV.

The CDR3 is CASSPSVGRVDGYTF. Here the CDR3 DNA reads TGCGCCAGCAGCCCTTCCGTGGGCAGGGTGGATGGCTACACCTTC. J is TRBJ1-2 and V is TRBV5-1; TRBD1 is a possible D gene (5 bases). V shed 4 bases and J shed 6 bases, with 19 bases lying between them. Germline assignment: CDR1 SGHRS and CDR2 YFSETQ. There are 15 residues in the CDR3. The entire variable domain, with the rest obtained from reference TRBV5-1 and TRBJ1-2, is as follows: KAGVTQTPRYLIKTRGQQVTLSCSPISGHRSVSWYQQTPGQGLQFLFEYFSETQRNKGNFPGRFSGRQFSNSRSEMNVSTLELGDSALYLCASSPSVGRVDGYTFGSGTRLTVV.